These 25 T cell receptor delta chains came from one sample sequenced in a study of Vδ1+ human thymocytes (dated by TCRdb to the late 2010s). The sequencer listed for this sample is Illumina MiSeq. RNA was extracted with the RNeasy mini kit and reverse transcribed using Superscript III. To generate the CDR3 amplicons, a multiplex PCR was run using pooled V-gene forward primers together with a constant-region reverse primer that carried Illumina adaptor overhangs. In TCRdb, clones were called once more from the public reads by CATT, and rows of identical DNA were later combined. This sample is represented by more than 25,000 delta-chain clones; about 7% of them were singletons. The ten largest account for more than 0.9% of the sample. The study at large found these results: The thymic TRG and TRD repertoires appeared highly polyclonal, with Gaussian CDR3 length distributions, in contrast to the oligoclonal repertoires of peripheral blood.

For these TCRs, the target antigens are not known. The specimen was Vdelta1+ gamma-delta thymocytes from the thymus. Sample cell subset or site, as interpreted from the label and publication: FACS-sorted CD3+ TCRalphabeta- TCRVdelta1+ TCRVdelta2- thymocytes. All receptors come from a girl in the first two years of life who had congenital heart surgery.

This clone was detected only a few times. This chain links TRDV1 with TRDJ1, with 9 bases that match TRDD2. Germline lookup yields CDR1 TSWWSYY and CDR2 QGS. This CDR3 spans 18 amino acids. With V trimmed by 4 bases and J by 2 bases, 14 bases remained unmatched. CDR3 sequence reads: CALGGPSYGYWITDKLIF. DNA for the CDR3: TGTGCTCTTGGGGGGCCTTCCTACGGGTACTGGATAACCGATAAACTCATCTTT.

A few counts support this clone. The chain is built from TRDV1 and TRDJ1, with TRDD3 matching over 13 bases. CDR3 length: 25 residues. The V segment lost 0 bases and the J segment 3 bases; nucleotides outside the gene matches: 28. In germline, CDR1 is TSWWSYY, CDR2 QGS. Written as DNA, the CDR3 is TGTGCTCTTGGGGAACTTTCCCCTTGGAGCGTTCCGGTGAACTGGGGGATACGAGAGGCCGATAAACTCATCTTT. Translated: CALGELSPWSVPVNWGIREADKLIF.

This clone was found a few times. The V and J genes are TRDV1 and TRDJ1; D gene unclear. The V end lost 6 bases, the J end lost 0 bases, and 17 bases lay between the germline ends. The CDR3 runs to 16 residues. Germline loops: CDR1 TSWWSYY, CDR2 QGS. The CDR3 bases are TGTGCTCTTGGAGCGTCAGTCCTCCTGTACACCGATAAACTCATCTTT. Protein sequence: CALGASVLLYTDKLIF.

This clone occurred a few times. The genes are TRDV1 and TRDJ1; 10 nucleotides match TRDD3. Germline-derived CDR1 and CDR2 are TSWWSYY and QGS. V was pared by 0 bases and J by 0 bases, with 19 bases of the junction left unmatched. This CDR3 contains 22 residues. The CDR3 nucleotides read TGTGCTCTTGGGGAACTTTTCTGCCCGCTGGGGGATATCCCCGAGTACACCGATAAACTCATCTTT. Amino acid sequence: CALGELFCPLGDIPEYTDKLIF.

By sample share, this clone is medium-sized. The genes are TRAV29/DV5 and TRDJ1; 10 nucleotides agree with TRDD3. V lost 0 bases and J lost 0; bases outside the gene matches: 20. In germline, CDR1 is NSMFDY, CDR2 ISSIKDK. The CDR3 runs 21 residues. The CDR3 sequence: CAASAQAPSWGINPHTDKLIF. CDR3 sequence (DNA): TGTGCAGCAAGCGCGCAGGCCCCCAGCTGGGGGATAAATCCTCACACCGATAAACTCATCTTT.

The V and J genes are TRDV1 and TRDJ1; 10 bases line up with TRDD3. Germline-derived CDR1 and CDR2 are TSWWSYY and QGS. The CDR3 consists of 23 residues. V lost 2 bases to trimming and J lost 1 base; unmatched junction nucleotides: 25. CDR3 region: CALGESFPKNWGIPSDPTDKLIF. CDR3 nucleotide sequence: TGTGCTCTTGGGGAATCCTTTCCTAAAAATTGGGGGATACCCTCCGACCCCACCGATAAACTCATCTTT.

The chain joins TRDV1 to TRDJ1; D gene unclear. This CDR3 is 16 amino acids long. The V end was cut by 4 bases, the J end by 0 bases, with 15 bases between. Germline V gene lookup returns CDR1 TSWWSYY and CDR2 QGS. The CDR3 DNA follows: TGTGCTCTTGGGGCTTATAACCTCGATCACACCGATAAACTCATCTTT. Translation: CALGAYNLDHTDKLIF.

The table lists this clone with a few counts. The J gene is TRDJ1, the V gene TRDV1; D is unclear. The germline CDR1 and CDR2 sequences are TSWWSYY and QGS. The CDR3 totals 20 residues. Trimming stripped 2 bases from V and 0 bases from J, with 25 bases between. The CDR3 is CALGEKRGLLTHMYTDKLIF. The CDR3 DNA is TGTGCTCTTGGGGAAAAGAGAGGACTATTGACGCACATGTACACCGATAAACTCATCTTT.

This clone has just a few counts. The V call is TRDV1, the J call TRDJ1, with 9 bases matching TRDD3. J gave up 4 bases and V 4 bases, and 16 bases lay outside the gene matches. This CDR3 spans 18 amino acids. Germline V lookup: CDR1 TSWWSYY, CDR2 QGS. CDR3 loop: CALGVRPRRLGDNDKLIF. As DNA, the CDR3 is TGTGCTCTTGGGGTCCGACCCCGTAGACTGGGGGACAACGATAAACTCATCTTT.

This clone was recorded a few times. The gene calls are TRDV1 and TRDJ1; 11 nucleotides line up with TRDD3. CDR3 length: 25 amino acids. With V trimmed by 1 base and J by 3 bases, 31 bases remained unmatched. Germline assignment: CDR1 TSWWSYY and CDR2 QGS. CDR3: CALGEPPVAYSSGGGYAEEADKLIF. The CDR3 DNA reads as TGTGCTCTTGGGGAACCCCCCGTGGCCTACTCCTCTGGTGGGGGATACGCGGAGGAGGCCGATAAACTCATCTTT.

On this clone itself: The same CDR3 also results from other DNA sequences found in this sample. The rearrangement links TRDV1 to TRDJ1, with a tentative D call TRDD1 (5 bases). Deletions cut 7 bases from V and 2 bases from J, with 17 bases between. The CDR3 has 15 amino acids. Germline V gives CDR1 TSWWSYY, CDR2 QGS. The CDR3 DNA follows: TGTGCTCTTGTTGTTCGGGAAAGAAATACCGATAAACTCATCTTT. This encodes CALVVRERNTDKLIF.

The genes are TRDV1 and TRDJ1, with D perhaps being TRDD2 or TRDD3 (9 bases each). Germline assignment: CDR1 TSWWSYY and CDR2 QGS. V was clipped by 2 bases and J by 5 bases, with 42 bases between them. This CDR3 has 24 amino acids. CDR3 bases: TGTGCTCTTGGGGAAATCCCGCCTTCCTACGAAGTCCGGGGGATACCCCGGGGGGCTGATAAACTCATCTTT. This translates into CALGEIPPSYEVRGIPRGADKLIF.

The V and J genes are TRDV1 and TRDJ1, with 11 bases lining up with TRDD3. This CDR3 has 19 residues. In germline, CDR1 is TSWWSYY, CDR2 QGS. V lost 4 bases to trimming and J lost 3 bases; unmatched junction nucleotides: 16. The CDR3 nucleotides read TGTGCTCTTGGGGCCTTCCCTCGACTGGGGGATAGGGCACCCGATAAACTCATCTTT. Encoded protein: CALGAFPRLGDRAPDKLIF.

This clone was observed a few times. The chain recombines TRDV1 with TRDJ1, with D possibly called TRDD2 or TRDD3 (6 bases each). The V end was cut by 1 base, the J end by 0 bases, with 24 bases between. CDR1 and CDR2 (germline): TSWWSYY, QGS. CDR3 length: 20 amino acids. The CDR3: CALGEQLLQTLGPYTDKLIF. The CDR3 DNA sequence: TGTGCTCTTGGGGAACAGCTCCTACAAACCCTGGGGCCTTACACCGATAAACTCATCTTT.

The V gene is uncalled and the J gene is TRDJ1; no check of the table's D call, TRDD3, against the DNA was made. The CDR3 is made up of 23 amino acids. CDR3 protein: CALGEQLLASNWGIHAYTDKLIF. DNA for the CDR3: TGTGCTCTTGGGGAACAACTACTTGCCTCCAACTGGGGGATCCATGCTTACACCGATAAACTCATCTTT.

A few counts support this clone. V and J are TRDV1 and TRDJ1; possibly TRDD2 for D (6 bases). V was pared by 1 base and J by 0 bases, with 21 bases between. The CDR3 has 19 amino acids. Germline V gene sequence: CDR1 TSWWSYY, CDR2 QGS. The CDR3 nucleotides read TGTGCTCTTGGGGAACGGAGGCCTTCCCCAAAAAAGTACACCGATAAACTCATCTTT. Translating gives CALGERRPSPKKYTDKLIF.

A note on this clone: The sample contains more than one DNA sequence encoding this CDR3. The V and J genes are TRDV2 and TRDJ2, with 8 bases lining up with TRDD3. Unmatched junction bases numbered 26, after V lost 3 bases and J lost 6 bases. The CDR3 is 21 residues long. Germline V gene data show CDR1 as GEAIGNYY and CDR2 as EKD. This CDR3 reads CACDPLSRPSSTGGHAAQLFF. DNA of the CDR3: TGTGCCTGTGACCCCCTAAGTAGACCTTCTTCGACTGGGGGTCACGCAGCACAACTCTTCTTT.

The rearrangement links TRDV1 to TRDJ1; 8 nucleotides line up with TRDD3. The CDR3 has 20 amino acids. Germline V CDR1 and CDR2: TSWWSYY, QGS. V was clipped by 5 bases and J by 2 bases; unmatched bases: 22. CDR3 amino acids: CALGNSDPKGGYPGTDKLIF. In nucleotides, the CDR3 is TGTGCTCTTGGGAACTCAGATCCTAAGGGGGGATATCCGGGGACCGATAAACTCATCTTT.

A remark on this clone: The junction departs from the called germline gene at one end, perhaps through a read error. The V and J genes are TRDV1 and TRDJ1; weak D call: TRDD2 (5 bases). The CDR3 is 20 residues long. CDR1 is TSWWSYY, CDR2 QGS, per germline. The CDR3 loop reads CALGDRLRQNPNSYTDKLIF. CDR3 in DNA: TGTGCTCTTGGGGACCGCCTTCGCCAGAATCCAAATTCGTACACTGATAAACTCATCTTT.

This clone showed up just a few times. The V and J genes are TRDV1 and TRDJ1, with D unresolved. Germline assignment: CDR1 TSWWSYY and CDR2 QGS. There are 16 residues in the CDR3. V dropped 0 bases and J dropped 2 bases, with 13 bases sitting between them. The CDR3 sequence: CALGELRDGGTDKLIF. For the CDR3, the DNA is TGTGCTCTTGGGGAACTAAGGGACGGCGGGACCGATAAACTCATCTTT.

This rearrangement joins TRDV1 to TRDJ1; 8 nucleotides line up with TRDD3. The germline CDR1 and CDR2 sequences are TSWWSYY and QGS. V gave up 3 bases and J gave up 0 bases; unmatched junction bases: 27. The CDR3 sequence is 23 residues long. CDR3: CALGESIGLSYWGLAPYTDKLIF. The CDR3 region has the DNA TGTGCTCTTGGGGAGTCAATCGGTCTCTCGTACTGGGGGCTTGCGCCGTACACCGATAAACTCATCTTT.

J is TRDJ1 and V is TRAV29/DV5, with 8 bases aligning to TRDD3. The germline V gene encodes CDR1 NSMFDY and CDR2 ISSIKDK. The CDR3 is 13 residues long. V dropped 7 bases and J dropped 8; count of bases not matched to a gene: 13. For the CDR3, the DNA is TGTGCAATAAACTCGGGGGATAGGGGGAAACTCATCTTT. It codes for CAINSGDRGKLIF.

This clone turned up a few times. The chain employs TRDV1 and TRDJ1, with D maybe TRDD3 (6 bases). The CDR3 length is 20 residues. V was pared by 4 bases and J by 2 bases, with 29 bases between. Germline lookup yields CDR1 TSWWSYY and CDR2 QGS. CDR3 in DNA: TGTGCTCTTGGGGCTTCTTCCGAACGGGATAGATTGGGGCGAACCGATAAACTCATCTTT. It encodes CALGASSERDRLGRTDKLIF.

The J gene was reported as TRDJ1; the V gene went uncalled. CDR3 length equals 13 residues. The CDR3: CALGDPSAPKLIF. Here the CDR3 DNA reads TGTGCTCTTGGGGACCCGTCCGCGCCTAAACTCATCTTT.

This clone came up a few times. The chain employs TRDV1 and TRDJ1; 7 bases agree with TRDD3. Germline lookup yields CDR1 TSWWSYY and CDR2 QGS. The CDR3 extends over 24 amino acids. V was pared by 2 bases and J by 1 base, with 31 bases of the junction left unmatched. CDR3 DNA sequence: TGTGCTCTTGGGGAATCGTACTATGTGGCTGGTAGGATACGCCCACATTTATCCACCGATAAACTCATCTTT. Encoded protein: CALGESYYVAGRIRPHLSTDKLIF.